A single sample is the source of the 28 T cell receptor beta chains below, sequenced in a study of post-analysis software for immune sequencing data. These receptors have no identified antigens. Libraries were made from TCR beta cDNA, and they carried unique molecular identifiers. TCRdb re-called the PCR reads with MiXCR, one entry per CDR3 protein. The sample carries fewer than 850,000 distinct CDR3 sequences, 35% to 55% recorded once. Study-level findings and limits: There were five or six TRBV segments more frequent in patients than controls, and TRBV5-6, TRBV5-1 and TRBV20-1 were among them.

The sample taken for sequencing was blood. The receptor set was obtained from a girl aged 5-17 years with multiple sclerosis.

V is TRBV7-2 and J is TRBJ2-5, with TRBD2 matching over 7 bases. Germline-derived CDR1 and CDR2 are SGHTA and FQGNSA. The junction had 6 bases not matched to a gene; V was cut back by 3 bases and J by 5 bases. The CDR3 length is 14 residues. For the CDR3, the DNA is TGTGCCAGCAGCTTGGGGACTAAGTGGGAGACCCAGTACTTC. Protein sequence: CASSLGTKWETQYF.

The CDR3 DNA sequence: TGTGCCAGCAGCCCCCGGGGGGTTGGGGAGACCCAGTACTTC. It codes for CASSPRGVGETQYF. The chain carries TRBV9 and TRBJ2-4; TRBD2 matches at 7 bases. The J call may be incorrect, as the DNA end agrees better with TRBJ2-5. The germline CDR1 and CDR2 sequences are SGDLS and YYNGEE. This CDR3 has 14 residues.

The rearrangement joins TRBV4-2 to TRBJ2-5; D possibly corresponds to TRBD2 (6 bases). V was cut by 5 bases and J by 1 base, with 14 bases left in between. CDR3 size: 15 residues. Germline assignment: CDR1 LGHNA and CDR2 YNFKEQ. The CDR3 spells CASSLATGAQETQYF. In nucleotides, the CDR3 is TGTGCCAGCAGCTTAGCTACGGGAGCCCAAGAGACCCAGTACTTC.

On this clonotype: The junction differs from germline at one of its ends, possibly a read error. This rearrangement joins TRBV5-1 to TRBJ1-5, with 8 bases lining up with TRBD1. Germline assignment: CDR1 SGHRS and CDR2 YFSETQ. CDR3 length equals 13 residues. The CDR3 loop is CAGSLTGVQPQHF. The CDR3, as DNA: TGCGCCGGCAGCTTGACAGGGGTTCAGCCCCAGCATTTT.

J is TRBJ2-5 and V is TRBV20-1; 13 bases fit TRBD2. The CDR3 covers 15 residues. From germline, CDR1 is DFQATT and CDR2 SNEGSKA (reference sequence). V lost 3 bases, J lost 1 base, and 2 bases stayed unmatched. CDR3 DNA sequence: TGCAGTGCTAGGGGGACTAGCGGGGTCCAAGAGACCCAGTACTTC. It specifies CSARGTSGVQETQYF.

The chain combines TRBV12-3 or TRBV12-4 with TRBJ2-5; possible D gene TRBD2, 5 bases. The CDR3 covers 16 residues. Trimming took off 2 bases at V and 4 bases at J, with 17 bases between the two ends. CDR3 residues: CASSLSKRLALETQYF. In DNA form, the CDR3 reads TGTGCCAGCAGTTTAAGTAAACGGCTAGCTCTAGAGACCCAGTACTTC.

The J gene is TRBJ1-2, the V gene TRBV29-1; no clear D. V was shortened by 5 bases and J by 7 bases, with 17 bases between the two germline ends. CDR1 is SQVTM, CDR2 ANQGSEA, per germline. This CDR3 contains 13 residues. In nucleotides, the CDR3 is TGCAGCGTTCGCGAAGGAGGGTTCTCTGGCTACACCTTC. This gives the protein CSVREGGFSGYTF.

As regards this clonotype: The junction does not match germline at one end; this may be a read error. This chain connects TRBV11-2 to TRBJ2-7; D is unresolved. The CDR3 has 12 amino acids. CDR1 and CDR2 (germline): SGHAT, FQNNGV. The CDR3 reads CASGLMKYEQYF. The CDR3 nucleotides are TGTGCCAGCGGCTTAATGAAGTATGAGCAGTACTTC. Full variable domain (rest looked up from reference TRBV11-2 and TRBJ2-7): EAGVAQSPRYKIIEKRQSVAFWCNPISGHATLYWYQQILGQGPKLLIQFQNNGVVDDSQLPKDRFSAERLKGVDSTLKIQPAKLEDSAVYLCASGLMKYEQYFGPGTRLTVT.

V usage is TRBV29-1 and J usage is TRBJ1-2, with 11 bases identical to TRBD1. Germline V CDR1 and CDR2: SQVTM, ANQGSEA. The CDR3 is 13 amino acids. V dropped 7 bases and J dropped 7; count of bases not matched to a gene: 8. The CDR3 region is CSDAGTGGLGYTF. DNA of the CDR3: TGCAGCGATGCCGGGACAGGGGGTCTTGGCTACACCTTC.

The J gene is TRBJ2-7, the V gene TRBV20-1; TRBD1 or TRBD2 may be the D gene (5 bases each). Per germline, CDR1 DFQATT and CDR2 SNEGSKA (reference sequence). Trimming pared 3 bases from V and 2 bases from J, leaving 14 bases between. This CDR3 has 14 residues. The CDR3, as DNA: TGCAGTGCTAGTAGGTTAGAGGGACCCTACGAGCAGTACTTC. Amino acids: CSASRLEGPYEQYF.

The V gene is TRBV6-5, the J gene TRBJ2-5; D call uncertain. Germline CDR1 is MNHEY and CDR2 is SVGAGI. V lost 5 bases and J lost 5, with 15 bases in between. CDR3 size: 14 residues. This chain's CDR3 is CASSAGQKWETQYF. In DNA form, the CDR3 reads TGTGCCAGCAGTGCCGGGCAAAAATGGGAGACCCAGTACTTC.

The rearrangement joins TRBV20-1 to TRBJ2-7; D may be TRBD1 or TRBD2 (6 bases each). Germline V CDR1 and CDR2: DFQATT, SNEGSKA (reference sequence). There are 15 residues in the CDR3. V dropped 3 bases and J dropped 0 bases, with 15 bases sitting between them. The CDR3 sequence: CSARGGSLSSYEQYF. CDR3 in DNA: TGCAGTGCTAGGGGGGGCAGCTTGAGCTCCTACGAGCAGTACTTC.

The J gene is TRBJ1-1, the V gene TRBV5-5; no reliable D call. This CDR3 region has 15 residues. Trimming took off 4 bases at V and 4 bases at J, with 17 bases between the two ends. The germline V gene encodes CDR1 SGHKS and CDR2 YYEKEE (reference sequence). CDR3: CASSPETVPTTEAFF. In nucleotides, the CDR3 is TGTGCCAGCAGCCCGGAAACAGTTCCGACCACTGAAGCTTTCTTT. Combining the CDR3 with reference TRBV5-5 and TRBJ1-1 gives the whole variable domain DAGVTQSPTHLIKTRGQQVTLRCSPISGHKSVSWYQQVLGQGPQFIFQYYEKEERGRGNFPDRFSARQFPNYSSELNVNALLLGDSALYLCASSPETVPTTEAFFGQGTRLTVV.

The chain has TRBV3-1 and TRBJ1-5, with no clear D. Trimming took 5 bases from V and 2 from J, leaving 10 bases between them. The CDR3 is made up of 14 amino acids. The germline V gene has CDR1 LGHDT and CDR2 YNNKEL (reference sequence). CDR3 DNA sequence: TGTGCCAGCAGCGCGGCGCTTGGCAATCAGCCCCAGCATTTT. This codes for CASSAALGNQPQHF.

The gene calls are TRBV30 and TRBJ1-2, with no clear D. The CDR3 is 12 amino acids. Per germline, CDR1 GTSNPN and CDR2 SVGIG (reference sequence). V was trimmed by 1 base and J by 4 bases, leaving 7 bases between them. The CDR3 sequence: CAWSAGSYGYTF. CDR3 coding DNA: TGTGCCTGGAGTGCTGGGAGCTATGGCTACACCTTC.

The rearrangement joins TRBV5-6 to TRBJ1-2; possibly TRBD1 for D (5 bases). Germline values: CDR1 SGHDT, CDR2 YYEEEE. Trimming took off 0 bases at V and 12 bases at J, with 12 bases between the two ends. The length of the CDR3 is 12 residues. CDR3 DNA sequence: TGTGCCAGCAGCTTGGCGTCAGGGCCAGACACCTTC. It translates to CASSLASGPDTF.

CDR3 DNA sequence: TGTGCCAGCAGGCAAACCGGGCAGGGCGACAATCAGCCCCAGCATTTT. Translated: CASRQTGQGDNQPQHF. The rearrangement uses TRBV28 and TRBJ1-5, with TRBD1 as a possible D gene (5 bases). The germline gives CDR1 MDHEN, CDR2 SYDVKM. The ends were cut back, 6 bases at V and 3 bases at J, with 18 bases in the middle. There are 16 residues in the CDR3. The complete variable domain, with remaining parts taken from reference TRBV28 and TRBJ1-5, reads DVKVTQSSRYLVKRTGEKVFLECVQDMDHENMFWYRQDPGLGLRLIYFSYDVKMKEKGDIPEGYSVSREKKERFSLILESASTNQTSMYLCASRQTGQGDNQPQHFGDGTRLSIL.

The chain has TRBV12-3 or TRBV12-4 and TRBJ2-6, with D tentatively TRBD1 (6 bases). The CDR3 runs 17 residues. V lost 1 base to trimming and J lost 3 bases, with 13 bases between them. CDR3: CASSLGGRGDGANVLTF. The CDR3 bases are TGTGCCAGCAGTTTAGGCGGCAGGGGCGATGGGGCCAACGTCCTGACTTTC.

This clonotype came up once. Written as DNA, the CDR3 is TGTGCCAGCAGCGTAGGAGGAGTGGCGGGTGAGCAGTACTTC. Protein sequence: CASSVGGVAGEQYF. This chain joins TRBV9 and TRBJ2-7, with a possible D match to TRBD2 (5 bases). Germline CDR1 and CDR2: SGDLS and YYNGEE. This CDR3 spans 14 amino acids. V lost 0 bases to trimming and J lost 7 bases, with 14 bases between them. Full variable domain (outside the CDR3, taken from reference TRBV9 and TRBJ2-7): DSGVTQTPKHLITATGQRVTLRCSPRSGDLSVYWYQQSLDQGLQFLIQYYNGEERAKGNILERFSAQQFPDLHSELNLSSLELGDSALYFCASSVGGVAGEQYFGPGTRLTVT.

The J gene is TRBJ2-7, the V gene TRBV20-1; D remains unclear. V was clipped by 3 bases and J by 6 bases, with 6 bases between them. The CDR3 covers 10 residues. The germline V gene has CDR1 DFQATT and CDR2 SNEGSKA (reference sequence). The CDR3 loop reads CSASIGEQYF. DNA for the CDR3: TGCAGTGCTAGTATAGGCGAGCAGTACTTC.

This clonotype was seen just once. This chain connects TRBV4-1 to TRBJ2-1, with a weak D call TRBD2 (5 bases). This CDR3 has 13 residues. Germline values: CDR1 MGHRA, CDR2 YSYEKL. Trimming stripped 0 bases from V and 9 bases from J, with 9 bases between. CDR3 sequence (DNA): TGCGCCAGCAGCCAAGAGGGAGTCGGTGAGCAGTTCTTC. Its protein is CASSQEGVGEQFF.

V usage is TRBV29-1 and J usage is TRBJ2-7; D not certain. The J call may be faulty, since TRBJ2-5 better matches the DNA end. Germline CDR1 is SQVTM and CDR2 is ANQGSEA. CDR3 length: 12 amino acids. CDR3 amino acids: CSVGSMWETQYF. CDR3 nucleotides: TGCAGCGTTGGCAGCATGTGGGAGACCCAGTACTTC.

The rearrangement links TRBV24-1 to TRBJ1-2; possible D gene TRBD1, 5 bases. Trimming took off 5 bases at V and 0 bases at J, with 12 bases between the two ends. The V gene's germline CDR1 is KGHDR and CDR2 SFDVKD. This CDR3 spans 15 amino acids. CDR3 amino acids: CATSGGRQPNYGYTF. CDR3 sequence (DNA): TGTGCCACCAGTGGGGGGAGACAGCCTAACTATGGCTACACCTTC.

This clonotype occurred a few times. The J gene is TRBJ2-7, the V gene TRBV7-9; no clear D. Germline loops: CDR1 SEHNR, CDR2 FQNEAQ (reference sequence). The V end was cut by 1 base, the J end by 4 bases, with 8 bases between. The length of the CDR3 is 13 residues. CDR3: CASSLDLQYEQYF. The CDR3 DNA is TGTGCCAGCAGCTTAGACCTCCAGTACGAGCAGTACTTC.

This clonotype was recorded a few times. This sequence joins TRBV12-3 or TRBV12-4 and TRBJ1-6, with 7 bases aligning to TRBD1. Trimming took 8 bases from V and 10 from J; bases not matched to a gene: 8. The CDR3 consists of 13 residues. Here the CDR3 reads CASSGQVESPLHF. CDR3 nucleotides: TGTGCCAGCTCCGGACAGGTCGAGTCACCCCTCCACTTT.

In this sample, this clonotype turned up a few times. V usage is TRBV5-1 and J usage is TRBJ1-4; a possible D gene is TRBD1 (5 bases). Germline V gene lookup returns CDR1 SGHRS and CDR2 YFSETQ. The CDR3 is made up of 13 amino acids. V lost 4 bases to trimming and J lost 8 bases, with 12 bases between them. The chain's CDR3 is CASSAGDLEKLFF. The CDR3 nucleotides read TGCGCCAGCAGCGCGGGGGACTTGGAAAAACTGTTTTTT.

This clonotype was observed a few times. The V and J genes are TRBV29-1 and TRBJ1-4; TRBD1 might be the D (6 bases). The CDR3 runs 12 residues. The germline CDR1 and CDR2 sequences are SQVTM and ANQGSEA. The V end lost 5 bases, the J end lost 5 bases, and 9 bases lay between the germline ends. The CDR3 sequence is CSVPGENEKLFF. Here the CDR3 DNA reads TGCAGCGTTCCAGGGGAAAATGAAAAACTGTTTTTT.

The chain couples TRBV12-3 or TRBV12-4 to TRBJ2-7; D not resolved. CDR3 size: 15 residues. V was trimmed by 5 bases and J by 2 bases, leaving 16 bases between them. The CDR3 coding sequence is TGTGCCAGCAGTGGCTGGCGGTCACTTACCTACGAGCAGTACTTC. Protein: CASSGWRSLTYEQYF.